This TCR beta chain was sequenced for a study of blood T cell repertoires in COVID-19. Germline V gene data show CDR1 as MNHEY and CDR2 as SMNVEV (reference sequence). J gave up 5 bases and V 4 bases, and 13 bases lay outside the gene matches. CDR3 length: 18 amino acids. Sequenced by immunoSEQ multiplex PCR; TCRdb stores in-frame clones only, minus some. Among 130,000 or so clones, about 86% were seen once, and the ten largest hold roughly 8%. The sample consisted of peripheral blood. This receptor was taken from a woman in her sixties or seventies with acute or convalescent COVID-19. The chain uses TRBV27 and TRBJ2-5; 13 bases line up with TRBD2. DNA for the CDR3: TGTGCCAGCAGTTCGGCCTTACTAGCGGGGGGGCCGGGGGAGACCCAGTACTTC. Its protein is CASSSALLAGGPGETQYF.